Listed here are 2 T cell receptor beta chains from one sample, sequenced in a study of blood T cell repertoires in COVID-19. Repertoires were generated with immunoSEQ multiplex PCR, while TCRdb's copy carries only in-frame clones and drops some. The sample has over 250,000 clones, roughly 80% seen once. The source material was PBMCs or T cells enriched from blood (not recorded which). These receptors were obtained from a man in his forties who had been exposed to COVID-19.

The chain employs TRBV5-4 and TRBJ2-1; weak D call: TRBD2 (6 bases). Germline CDR1 reads SGHNT; CDR2 reads YYREEE (reference sequence). V was trimmed by 5 bases and J by 7 bases, leaving 16 bases between them. This CDR3 spans 14 amino acids. The CDR3 DNA follows: TGTGCCAGCAGAAGCGGGTCACTGTTTAATGAGCAGTTCTTC. Its protein product is CASRSGSLFNEQFF.

V usage is TRBV19 and J usage is TRBJ2-7; maybe TRBD2 (6 bases). The ends were cut back, 0 bases at V and 3 bases at J, with 15 bases in the middle. Germline loops: CDR1 LNHDA, CDR2 SQIVND (reference sequence). The CDR3 contains 16 residues. The CDR3 sequence is CASSIDLEGPFYEQYF. The CDR3 bases are TGTGCCAGTAGTATAGATTTGGAGGGCCCTTTCTACGAGCAGTACTTC.